The rows below give T cell receptor beta chains drawn from one sample of a study. Here immunoSEQ multiplex PCR was the method, and the copy in TCRdb shows in-frame clones only, minus some. The sample carries 45,000 to 60,000 clones, 93% recorded once. Sequencing used PBMCs. These receptors all stem from a middle-aged man with rheumatoid arthritis. Each CDR3 is given with its conserved first and last residue. The D gene is left open where the match is weak. The listing skips clone size in some rows; elsewhere it reads once, few, many or a size class.

CASSSIGTANEKLFF	TGTGCCAGCAGTTCCATCGGGACAGCTAATGAAAAACTGTTTTTT	TRBV2	TRBJ1-4	TRBD1	once
CASSDRGRGNYGYTF	TGTGCCAGCAGTGACAGGGGGCGAGGTAACTATGGCTACACCTTC	TRBV27	TRBJ1-2	TRBD1	NA
CSAYVTDTQYF	TGCAGTGCTTACGTCACAGATACGCAGTATTTT	TRBV20-1	TRBJ2-3	NA	NA
CASSQGVTGPPGETQYF	TGTGCCAGCAGCCAGGGGGTCACCGGGCCTCCAGGGGAGACCCAGTACTTC	TRBV14	TRBJ2-5	NA	NA
CASLQPGQGSSYNSPLHF	TGCGCCAGCCTTCAACCGGGACAGGGGAGCTCCTATAATTCACCCCTCCACTTT	TRBV10-2	TRBJ1-6	TRBD1	NA
CASSPMDRGNTEAFF	TGTGCCAGCTCACCGATGGACAGGGGTAACACTGAAGCTTTCTTT	TRBV18	TRBJ1-1	TRBD1	NA
CASSLKGRGGYTF	TGTGCCAGCAGTTTGAAGGGTCGGGGAGGCTACACCTTC	TRBV6-5	TRBJ1-2	NA	few
CASSESRGYGYTF	TGTGCCAGCAGTGAGTCCAGGGGGTATGGCTACACCTTC	TRBV9	TRBJ1-2	TRBD1	NA
CASSDGALGNSPLHF	TGTGCCAGCAGTGATGGGGCTCTTGGTAATTCACCCCTCCACTTT	TRBV2	TRBJ1-6	NA	NA
CASSFLANEQFF	TGCGCCAGCAGCTTCCTTGCCAATGAGCAGTTCTTC	TRBV5-1	TRBJ2-1	NA	NA
CASKIGQGNSPLHF	TGTGCCAGCAAAATAGGACAGGGCAATTCACCCCTCCACTTT	TRBV2	TRBJ1-6	TRBD1	few
CASSVELNQETQYF	TGTGCCAGCAGCGTAGAACTGAACCAAGAGACCCAGTACTTC	TRBV9	TRBJ2-5	NA	NA
CASSLGQVNGYYGYTF	TGTGCCAGCAGCTTGGGACAGGTGAATGGGTACTATGGCTACACCTTC	TRBV28	TRBJ1-2	TRBD1	NA
CASSLARGGGEAFF	TGCGCCAGCAGCTTGGCAAGGGGCGGGGGCGAAGCTTTCTTT	TRBV5-1	TRBJ1-1	NA	NA
CASSENRGIAVGYNEQFF	TGTGCCAGCAGTGAAAATCGGGGGATAGCGGTTGGTTACAATGAGCAGTTCTTC	TRBV25-1	TRBJ2-1	NA	NA
CASSPGWAGYEQYF	TGCGCCAGCAGCCCAGGCTGGGCAGGCTACGAGCAGTACTTC	TRBV4-1	TRBJ2-7	NA	NA
CASSFRGDGRGEQYF	TGTGCCAGCAGCTTCCGAGGGGACGGCCGTGGAGAGCAGTACTTC	TRBV11-2	TRBJ2-7	NA	NA
CASSLGTGVGNQPQHF	TGTGCCAGCAGCTTAGGGACAGGGGTAGGCAATCAGCCCCAGCATTTT	TRBV7-2	TRBJ1-5	TRBD1	NA
CASSITGQINYGYTF	TGTGCCAGTAGTATCACGGGGCAGATTAACTATGGCTACACCTTC	TRBV19	TRBJ1-2	NA	NA
CASRGARFQETQYF	TGTGCCAGCAGGGGGGCGCGGTTCCAAGAGACCCAGTACTTC	TRBV7-9	TRBJ2-5	NA	once
CASSFSTSGGDEQFF	TGTGCCAGCAGTTTTTCGACTAGCGGGGGGGATGAGCAGTTCTTC	TRBV28	TRBJ2-1	TRBD2	NA
CASSYQGQATGAFF	TGTGCCAGCAGTTACCAGGGACAGGCAACAGGAGCTTTCTTT	TRBV6-2/TRBV6-3	TRBJ1-1	TRBD1	NA
CASSPQPTQETQYF	TGTGCCAGCTCACCACAGCCAACCCAAGAGACCCAGTACTTC	TRBV18	TRBJ2-5	NA	NA
CASSTGVVTEAFF	TGTGCCAGTAGTACGGGGGTTGTGACTGAAGCTTTCTTT	TRBV19	TRBJ1-1	NA	NA
CASSLSRTGELFF	TGTGCCAGCAGTTTATCGAGGACCGGGGAGCTGTTTTTT	TRBV27	TRBJ2-2	NA	NA
CAISEYGQRSYNEQFF	TGTGCCATCAGTGAGTACGGACAGCGATCCTACAATGAGCAGTTCTTC	TRBV10-3	TRBJ2-1	NA	NA
CAWRGTGVWTEAFF	TGTGCCTGGAGGGGGACAGGGGTCTGGACTGAAGCTTTCTTT	TRBV30	TRBJ1-1	TRBD1	NA
CATSRWGGRSSGANVLTF	TGTGCCACCAGCAGATGGGGGGGACGGAGCTCTGGGGCCAACGTCCTGACTTTC	TRBV15	TRBJ2-6	TRBD2	once
CASSPPAGVAYEQYF	TGTGCCAGCAGCCCTCCGGCAGGGGTCGCCTACGAGCAGTACTTC	TRBV7-9	TRBJ2-7	NA	NA
CASSPGSGFEKLFF	TGTGCCAGCTCACCGGGGTCTGGTTTTGAAAAACTGTTTTTT	TRBV18	TRBJ1-4	NA	once
CASSLTSSGANVLTF	TGTGCCAGCAGTTTAACGAGCTCTGGGGCCAACGTCCTGACTTTC	TRBV28	TRBJ2-6	NA	NA
CASSVEAGNEKLFF	TGTGCCAGCAGCGTAGAGGCAGGGAATGAAAAACTGTTTTTT	TRBV9	TRBJ1-4	NA	NA
CASSQMGGTDTQYF	TGTGCCAGCAGCCAGATGGGGGGCACAGATACGCAGTATTTT	TRBV5-8	TRBJ2-3	NA	once
CASSPSQGLYGYTF	TGTGCCAGCTCACCATCACAGGGATTATATGGCTACACCTTC	TRBV18	TRBJ1-2	NA	NA
CASSITRDNYGYTF	TGTGCCAGCAGTATAACGCGGGATAACTATGGCTACACCTTC	TRBV27	TRBJ1-2	NA	NA
CASSHGGTGRVTEAFF	TGTGCCAGCAGCCATGGCGGGACAGGGAGGGTTACTGAAGCTTTCTTT	TRBV6-6	TRBJ1-1	TRBD1	NA
CASSYMGLSEQYF	TGTGCCAGCAGTTACATGGGGCTTAGCGAGCAGTACTTC	TRBV6-5	TRBJ2-7	NA	NA
CASSHSGIIETQYF	TGTGCCAGCAGTCACAGCGGGATCATCGAGACCCAGTACTTC	TRBV11-2	TRBJ2-5	TRBD2	NA
CASSRDGRNQPQHF	TGTGCCAGCAGCAGGGACGGCCGCAATCAGCCCCAGCATTTT	TRBV6-5	TRBJ1-5	NA	NA
CASGRGGGGNTIYF	TGTGCCAGCGGCCGTGGAGGCGGTGGAAACACCATATATTTT	TRBV28	TRBJ1-3	NA	NA
CASSGRQGNTDTQYF	TGTGCCAGCTCAGGACGGCAGGGTAACACAGATACGCAGTATTTT	TRBV18	TRBJ2-3	NA	NA
CASSRDRVSYNEQFF	TGTGCCAGCAGCCGGGACAGGGTCTCCTACAATGAGCAGTTCTTC	TRBV7-9	TRBJ2-1	TRBD1	few
CASSQGLVSPDTQYF	TGTGCCAGCAGCCAAGGACTAGTTTCTCCAGATACGCAGTATTTT	TRBV14	TRBJ2-3	NA	NA
CASSLGGTLYEQYF	TGTGCCAGCAGCTTGGGCGGGACCCTCTACGAGCAGTACTTC	TRBV5-5	TRBJ2-7	NA	NA
CASSQNYRDSYNSPLHF	TGTGCCAGCAGCCAAAACTACCGGGACAGCTATAATTCACCCCTCCACTTT	TRBV7-6	TRBJ1-6	TRBD1	NA